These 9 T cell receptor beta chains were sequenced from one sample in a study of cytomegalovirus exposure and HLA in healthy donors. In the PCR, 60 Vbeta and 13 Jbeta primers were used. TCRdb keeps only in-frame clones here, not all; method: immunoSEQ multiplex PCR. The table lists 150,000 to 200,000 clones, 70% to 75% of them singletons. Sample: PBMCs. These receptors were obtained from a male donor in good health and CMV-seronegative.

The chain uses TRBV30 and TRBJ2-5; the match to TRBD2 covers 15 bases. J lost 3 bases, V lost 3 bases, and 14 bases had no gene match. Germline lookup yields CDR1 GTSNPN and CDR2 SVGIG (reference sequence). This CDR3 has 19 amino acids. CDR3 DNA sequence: TGTGCCTGGAGCAACCTAGGACTAGCGGGGGGGGGAGGAGAAGAGACCCAGTACTTC. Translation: CAWSNLGLAGGGGEETQYF.

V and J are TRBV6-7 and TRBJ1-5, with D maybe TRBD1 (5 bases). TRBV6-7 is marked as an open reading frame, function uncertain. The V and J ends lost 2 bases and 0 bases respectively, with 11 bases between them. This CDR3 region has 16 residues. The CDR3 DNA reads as TGTGCCAGCAGTTACGGGGGAGGGGTTAGCAATCAGCCCCAGCATTTT. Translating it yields CASSYGGGVSNQPQHF.

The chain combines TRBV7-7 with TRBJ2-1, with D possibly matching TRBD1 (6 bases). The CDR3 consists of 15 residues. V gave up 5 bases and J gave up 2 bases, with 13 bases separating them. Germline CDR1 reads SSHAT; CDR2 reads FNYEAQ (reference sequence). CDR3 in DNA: TGTGCCAGCAGCCAAACAGGGAATCCCTACAATGAGCAGTTCTTC. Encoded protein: CASSQTGNPYNEQFF.

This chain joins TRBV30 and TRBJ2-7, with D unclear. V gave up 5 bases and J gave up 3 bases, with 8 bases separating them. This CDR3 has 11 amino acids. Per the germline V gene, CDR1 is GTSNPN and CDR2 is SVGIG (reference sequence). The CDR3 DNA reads TGTGCCTGGGTGGAGAGCTACGAGCAGTACTTC. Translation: CAWVESYEQYF.

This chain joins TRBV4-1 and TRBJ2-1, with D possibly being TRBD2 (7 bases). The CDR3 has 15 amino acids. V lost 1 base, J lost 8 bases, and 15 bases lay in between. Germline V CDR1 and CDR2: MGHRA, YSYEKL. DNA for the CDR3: TGCGCCAGCAGCCAAGCCATTCGGGGGGCGTATGAGCAGTTCTTC. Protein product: CASSQAIRGAYEQFF.

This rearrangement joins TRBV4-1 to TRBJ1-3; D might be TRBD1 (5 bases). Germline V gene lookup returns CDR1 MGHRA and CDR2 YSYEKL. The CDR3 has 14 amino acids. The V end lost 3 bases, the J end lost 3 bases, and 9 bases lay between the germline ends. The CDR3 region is CASSHPDSGNTIYF. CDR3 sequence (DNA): TGCGCCAGCAGCCACCCCGACAGTGGAAACACCATATATTTT.

CDR3 sequence (DNA): TGTGCCTGGAGCTCCCCGGGGCGGGACAGGGGCGATGGCTACACCTTC. This translates into CAWSSPGRDRGDGYTF. The V and J genes are TRBV30 and TRBJ1-2, with 10 bases fitting TRBD1. The CDR3 consists of 16 residues. CDR1 and CDR2 (germline): GTSNPN, SVGIG (reference sequence). V was clipped by 3 bases and J by 6 bases; unmatched bases: 13. The variable domain in full, with the rest retrieved from reference TRBV30 and TRBJ1-2, is SQTIHQWPATLVQPVGSPLSLECTVEGTSNPNLYWYRQAAGRGLQLLFYSVGIGQISSEVPQNLSASRPQDRQFILSSKKLLLSDSGFYLCAWSSPGRDRGDGYTFGSGTRLTVV.

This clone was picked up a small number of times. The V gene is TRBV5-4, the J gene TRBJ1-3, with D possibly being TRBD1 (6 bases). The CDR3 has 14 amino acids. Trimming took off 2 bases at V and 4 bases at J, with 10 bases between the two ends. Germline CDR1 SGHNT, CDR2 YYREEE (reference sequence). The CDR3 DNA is TGTGCCAGCAGCTTCGGACAGCCCGGAAACACCATATATTTT. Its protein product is CASSFGQPGNTIYF.

CDR3 in amino acids: CASRYRDRDQPQHF. The CDR3 DNA sequence: TGTGCCAGCAGGTACCGGGACAGGGATCAGCCCCAGCATTTT. The chain recombines TRBV6-5 with TRBJ1-5; 9 nucleotides line up with TRBD1. Germline-derived CDR1 and CDR2 are MNHEY and SVGAGI. The junction had 5 bases not matched to a gene; V was cut back by 6 bases and J by 5 bases. The CDR3 has 14 residues.